This T cell receptor (beta chain) was documented in a study of shared T cell receptors in the human thymus. In germline, CDR1 is MNHNY, CDR2 SVGAGI (reference sequence). CDR3 length: 14 amino acids. V was cut by 7 bases and J by 1 base, with 12 bases left in between. The table came from immunoSEQ multiplex PCR; TCRdb's copy has only in-frame clones and leaves some out. Among more than 550,000 clones, roughly 88% were seen once, and the ten largest hold around 0.0099%. The sample was also reused in another study, on human thymus T cells. That work states: Infants, healthy and Finnish, who were having corrective surgery for congenital heart defects served as donors. Resected material from corrective heart surgery provided the thymus tissue analysed. Thymic and blood repertoires appeared to show biased V and J gene usage. Highly overlapping thymic repertoires among unrelated individuals were reported in related research.

Sample: thymocytes. The TCR originated in a girl in the first two years of life with a congenital heart defect. The chain uses TRBV6-6 and TRBJ2-3; D may be TRBD1 (5 bases). The CDR3 region has the DNA TGTGCCAGCACCCTCGTGACAGGCACAGATACGCAGTATTTT. Its protein is CASTLVTGTDTQYF.